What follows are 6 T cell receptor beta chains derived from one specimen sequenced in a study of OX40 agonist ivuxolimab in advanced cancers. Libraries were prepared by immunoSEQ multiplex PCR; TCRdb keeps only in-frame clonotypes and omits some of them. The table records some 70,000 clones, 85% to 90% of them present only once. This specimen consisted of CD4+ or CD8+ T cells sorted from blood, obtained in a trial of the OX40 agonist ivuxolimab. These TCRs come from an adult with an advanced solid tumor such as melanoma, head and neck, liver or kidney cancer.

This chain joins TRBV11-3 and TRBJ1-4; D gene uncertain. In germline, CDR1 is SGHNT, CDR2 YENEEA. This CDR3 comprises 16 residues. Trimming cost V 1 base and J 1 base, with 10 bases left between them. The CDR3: CASSLVFTGTNEKLFF. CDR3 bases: TGTGCCAGCAGCTTAGTCTTTACGGGAACTAATGAAAAACTGTTTTTT. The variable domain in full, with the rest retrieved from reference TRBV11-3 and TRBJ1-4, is EAGVVQSPRYKIIEKKQPVAFWCNPISGHNTLYWYLQNLGQGPELLIRYENEEAVDDSQLPKDRFSAERLKGVDSTLKIQPAELGDSAVYLCASSLVFTGTNEKLFFGSGTQLSVL.

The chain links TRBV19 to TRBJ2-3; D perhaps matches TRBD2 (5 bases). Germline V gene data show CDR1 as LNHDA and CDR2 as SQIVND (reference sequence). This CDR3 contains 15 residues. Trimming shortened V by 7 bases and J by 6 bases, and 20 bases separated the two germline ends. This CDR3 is CASTQEPEASDTQYF. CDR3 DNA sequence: TGTGCCAGTACCCAGGAGCCGGAGGCTTCGGATACGCAGTATTTT.

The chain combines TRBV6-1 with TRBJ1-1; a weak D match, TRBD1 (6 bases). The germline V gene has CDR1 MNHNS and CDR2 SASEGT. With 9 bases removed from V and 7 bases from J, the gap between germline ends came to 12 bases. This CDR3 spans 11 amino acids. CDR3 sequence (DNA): TGTGCCAGTGACAGGTTAGGTGAAGCTTTCTTT. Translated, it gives CASDRLGEAFF.

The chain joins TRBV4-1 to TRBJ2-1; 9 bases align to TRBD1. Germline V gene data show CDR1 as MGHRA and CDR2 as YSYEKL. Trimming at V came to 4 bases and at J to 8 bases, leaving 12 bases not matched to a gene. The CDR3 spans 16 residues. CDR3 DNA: TGCGCCAGCAGCCGGGGGACAGGGATGATGTTGGATGAGCAGTTCTTC. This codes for CASSRGTGMMLDEQFF.

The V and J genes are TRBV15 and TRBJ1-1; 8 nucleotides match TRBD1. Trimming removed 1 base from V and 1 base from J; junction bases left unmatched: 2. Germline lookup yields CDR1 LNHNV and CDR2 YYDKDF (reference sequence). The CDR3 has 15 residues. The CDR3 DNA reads TGTGCCACCAGCAGAGGAGGACAGGGGAACACTGAAGCTTTCTTT. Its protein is CATSRGGQGNTEAFF. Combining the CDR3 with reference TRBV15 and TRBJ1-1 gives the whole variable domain DAMVIQNPRYQVTQFGKPVTLSCSQTLNHNVMYWYQQKSSQAPKLLFHYYDKDFNNEADTPDNFQSRRPNTSFCFLDIRSPGLGDTAMYLCATSRGGQGNTEAFFGQGTRLTVV.

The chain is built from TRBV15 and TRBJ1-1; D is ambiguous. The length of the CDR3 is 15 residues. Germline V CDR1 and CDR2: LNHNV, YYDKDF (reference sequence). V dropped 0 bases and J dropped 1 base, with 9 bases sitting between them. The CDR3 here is CATSRDRVRNTEAFF. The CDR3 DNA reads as TGTGCCACCAGCAGAGATCGCGTCCGGAACACTGAAGCTTTCTTT.